This TCR beta chain originates from a study of blood T cells in healthy people across ages. Study-wide findings and caveats: Diversity was higher, and naive CD4+ cells more numerous, in long-lived donors than in aged donors.

About this clonotype: Antigen specificity is unknown.

PCR was performed a second time for about 7 to 11 cycles using a sample-barcoded 5' primer and a J-beta primer mix. Paired-end reads containing CDR3 totaled no fewer than 3 million for each sample. TCRdb called the 5' RACE reads again in MiXCR, with one record for every CDR3 protein. The table includes hundreds of thousands of distinct CDR3 sequences, around 50% detected once. Looked up from germline, CDR1 is DFQATT and CDR2 is SNEGSKA (reference sequence). Trimming stripped 2 bases from V and 9 bases from J, with 20 bases between. CDR3 length equals 15 residues. The V gene is TRBV20-1, the J gene TRBJ2-1, with TRBD2 as a possible D gene (5 bases). This receptor was identified in an elderly woman in good health. Sequencing input: blood. The CDR3 sequence: CSARRGLVDGGEQFF. The CDR3 nucleotides are TGCAGTGCTAGACGCGGACTCGTTGACGGCGGTGAGCAGTTCTTC.